This entry describes one T cell receptor (beta chain). The data were taken from a study of blood T cell repertoires in COVID-19. As for the study in general: Acute and convalescent COVID-19 specimens originated in the United States, Italy and Spain. Sources were T cells, B-cell-depleted T cells, or PBMCs; the material itself was cDNA or gDNA.

During active infection, Seattle patients enrolled and were then monitored through disease. In the original analysis: For nucleated cells, counts were estimated from reference gene primer amplification. Measured with immunoSEQ multiplex PCR; TCRdb has only the in-frame clones, and not every one. The V and J calls and clone size come from that table; D and trimming were worked out from the DNA. The data contain a few hundred thousand clones, 88% of them singletons. V was trimmed by 2 bases and J by 9 bases, leaving 23 bases between them. Germline V lookup: CDR1 SEHNR, CDR2 FQNEAQ (reference sequence). This CDR3 region has 17 residues.

This TCR was sampled from a woman between 65 and 79 years old with COVID-19, enrolled during active disease. Sequencing was carried out using peripheral blood. The chain employs TRBV7-9 and TRBJ2-1; possible D gene TRBD1, 7 bases. DNA for the CDR3: TGTGCCAGCAGCTTAAACCAGGGGGGTGTACGACCTGGTGAGCAGTTCTTC. Its protein is CASSLNQGGVRPGEQFF.